This T cell receptor beta chain was recorded in a study of T cells in Graves' hyperthyroidism and ophthalmopathy. Study-level background: Peripheral blood was acquired at first diagnosis, ahead of any therapy whatsoever.

This clonotype was recorded at least ten times. Germline-derived CDR1 and CDR2 are MNHEY and SVGEGT. This CDR3 is built from 15 residues. V was pared by 5 bases and J by 3 bases, with 7 bases of the junction left unmatched. Amplification targeted TCR beta CDR3 regions from RNA transcripts. First-round RT-PCR of the TCR CDR3 relied on the HTBI primer set. TCRdb processed the multiplex PCR reads anew with MiXCR; each CDR3 protein has one entry. Seen here are 500,000 to 600,000 distinct CDR3 sequences, about a sixth observed once, and the top ten hold around 18%. Material for sequencing was blood. The chain links TRBV6-2 or TRBV6-3 to TRBJ2-3; 8 nucleotides match TRBD1. This sequence originates from a woman aged 18-35 years with Graves' hyperthyroidism. The CDR3 coding sequence is TGTGCCAGCAGTCCCGGACAGGGAGAGACAGATACGCAGTATTTT. This sequence encodes CASSPGQGETDTQYF.